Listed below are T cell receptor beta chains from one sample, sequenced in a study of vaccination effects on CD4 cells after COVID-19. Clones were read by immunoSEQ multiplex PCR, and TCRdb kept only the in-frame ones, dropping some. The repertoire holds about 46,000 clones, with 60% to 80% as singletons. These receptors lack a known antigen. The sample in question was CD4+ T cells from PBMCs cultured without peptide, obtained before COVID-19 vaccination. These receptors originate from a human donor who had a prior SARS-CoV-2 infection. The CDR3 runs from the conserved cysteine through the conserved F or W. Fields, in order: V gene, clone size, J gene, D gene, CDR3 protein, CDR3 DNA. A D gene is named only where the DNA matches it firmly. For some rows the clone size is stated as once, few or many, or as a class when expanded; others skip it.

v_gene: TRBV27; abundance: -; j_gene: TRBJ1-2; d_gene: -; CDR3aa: CASSSSNLYGYTF; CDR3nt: TGTGCCAGCAGTTCCTCCAATCTCTATGGCTACACCTTC
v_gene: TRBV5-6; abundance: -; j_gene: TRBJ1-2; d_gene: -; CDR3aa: CASSLVTNYGYTF; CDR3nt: TGTGCCAGCAGCTTGGTTACCAACTATGGCTACACCTTC
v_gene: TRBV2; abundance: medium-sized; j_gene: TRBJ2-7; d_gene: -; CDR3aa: CASNRDLFSYEQYF; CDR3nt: TGTGCCAGCAATCGAGACTTATTCTCCTACGAGCAGTACTTC
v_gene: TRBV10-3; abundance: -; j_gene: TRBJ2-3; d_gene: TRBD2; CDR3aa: CAISKGLAAADTQYF; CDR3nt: TGTGCCATCAGTAAGGGACTAGCGGCCGCAGATACGCAGTATTTT
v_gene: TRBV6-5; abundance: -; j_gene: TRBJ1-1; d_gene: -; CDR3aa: CASSYSMSSYTEAFF; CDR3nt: TGTGCCAGCAGTTACTCGATGAGCTCGTACACTGAAGCTTTCTTT
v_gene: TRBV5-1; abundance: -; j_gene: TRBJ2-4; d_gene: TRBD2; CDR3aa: CASSLWERGAKNIQYF; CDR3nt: TGCGCCAGCAGCTTGTGGGAGCGGGGCGCCAAAAACATTCAGTACTTC
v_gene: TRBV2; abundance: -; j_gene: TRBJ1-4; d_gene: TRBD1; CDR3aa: CASGTGPQKLFF; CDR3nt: TGTGCCAGCGGGACAGGGCCCCAGAAACTGTTTTTT
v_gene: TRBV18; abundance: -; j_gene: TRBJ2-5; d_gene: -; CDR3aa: CASGGKQLETQYF; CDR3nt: TGTGCCAGCGGAGGGAAACAGCTAGAGACCCAGTACTTC
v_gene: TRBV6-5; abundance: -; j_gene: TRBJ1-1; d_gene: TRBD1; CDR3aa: CASRPTGESTEAFF; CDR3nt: TGTGCCAGCAGGCCGACAGGGGAGAGCACTGAAGCTTTCTTT
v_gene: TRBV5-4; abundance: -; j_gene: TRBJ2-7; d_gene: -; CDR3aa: CASSLSGSGSYEQYF; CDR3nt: TGTGCCAGCAGCTTGAGTGGTAGCGGTTCCTACGAGCAGTACTTC
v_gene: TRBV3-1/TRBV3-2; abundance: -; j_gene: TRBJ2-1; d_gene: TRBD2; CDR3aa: CASSQDLGREQDEQFF; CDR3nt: TGTGCCAGCAGCCAAGATCTGGGGCGGGAGCAGGATGAGCAGTTCTTC
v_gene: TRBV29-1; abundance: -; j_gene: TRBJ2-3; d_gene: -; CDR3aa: CSVSQATSTDTQYF; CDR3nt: TGCAGCGTTTCACAGGCGACTAGCACAGATACGCAGTATTTT
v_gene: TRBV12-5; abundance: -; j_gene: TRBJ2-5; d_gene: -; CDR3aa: CASGYRQETRYF; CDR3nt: TGTGCTAGTGGTTATAGGCAGGAGACCCGGTACTTC
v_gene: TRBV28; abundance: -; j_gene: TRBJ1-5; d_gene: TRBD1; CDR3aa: CASSGQGPYSNQPQHF; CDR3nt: TGTGCCAGCAGTGGACAGGGCCCTTATAGCAATCAGCCCCAGCATTTT
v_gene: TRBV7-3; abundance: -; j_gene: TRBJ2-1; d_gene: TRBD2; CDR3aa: CASSLHGAGEGDNEQFF; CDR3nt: TGTGCCAGCAGCCTCCACGGAGCGGGGGAAGGGGACAATGAGCAGTTCTTC
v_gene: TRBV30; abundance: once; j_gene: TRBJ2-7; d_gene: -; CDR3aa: CACGDSYEQYF; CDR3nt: TGTGCCTGCGGGGACTCCTACGAGCAGTACTTC
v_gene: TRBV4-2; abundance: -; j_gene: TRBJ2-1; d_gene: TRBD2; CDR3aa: CASSREPAGGPTGNEQFF; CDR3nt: TGTGCCAGCAGCCGAGAGCCAGCGGGGGGGCCAACGGGTAATGAGCAGTTCTTC
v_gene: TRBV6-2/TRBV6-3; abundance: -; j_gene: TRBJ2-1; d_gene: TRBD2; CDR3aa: CASSPKPGLGGRFF; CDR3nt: TGTGCCAGCAGCCCTAAACCGGGACTAGGGGGTCGGTTCTTC
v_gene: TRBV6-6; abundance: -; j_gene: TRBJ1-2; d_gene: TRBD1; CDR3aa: CASSYGQGGRGYTF; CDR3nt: TGTGCCAGCAGTTACGGACAGGGAGGCCGTGGCTACACCTTC
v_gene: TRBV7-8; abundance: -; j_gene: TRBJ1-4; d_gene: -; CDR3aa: CASSLGGNNEKLFF; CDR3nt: TGTGCCAGCAGCTTAGGGGGGAATAATGAAAAACTGTTTTTT
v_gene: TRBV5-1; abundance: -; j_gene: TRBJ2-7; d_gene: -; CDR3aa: CASTRGSRTDSYEQYF; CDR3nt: TGCGCCAGCACCCGGGGGTCGCGGACAGATTCCTACGAGCAGTACTTC
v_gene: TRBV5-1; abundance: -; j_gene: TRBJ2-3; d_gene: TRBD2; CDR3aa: CASSSQAGGQDTQYF; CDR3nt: TGCGCCAGCAGCTCCCAAGCGGGGGGCCAGGATACGCAGTATTTT
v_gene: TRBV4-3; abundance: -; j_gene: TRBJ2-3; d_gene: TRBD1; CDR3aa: CASSPGQGNTDTQYF; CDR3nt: TGCGCCAGCAGCCCGGGACAGGGTAACACAGATACGCAGTATTTT
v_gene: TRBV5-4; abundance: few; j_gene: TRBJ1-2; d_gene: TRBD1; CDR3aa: CASSLNRGQYYGYTF; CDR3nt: TGTGCCAGCAGCTTGAACAGGGGTCAATACTATGGCTACACCTTC
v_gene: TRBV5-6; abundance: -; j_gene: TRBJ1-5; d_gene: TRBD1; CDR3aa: CASSFRQGDNQPQHF; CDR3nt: TGTGCCAGCAGCTTTCGGCAGGGGGACAATCAGCCCCAGCATTTT
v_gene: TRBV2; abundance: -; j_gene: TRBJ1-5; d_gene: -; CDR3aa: CASSAAGGQPQHF; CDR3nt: TGTGCCAGCAGCGCGGCGGGCGGTCAGCCCCAGCATTTT
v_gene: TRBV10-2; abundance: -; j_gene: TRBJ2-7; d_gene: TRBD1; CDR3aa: CASSELRTGNYEQYF; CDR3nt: TGCGCCAGCAGTGAGTTGAGGACAGGGAACTACGAGCAGTACTTC
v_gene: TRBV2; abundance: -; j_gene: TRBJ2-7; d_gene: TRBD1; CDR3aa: CASNRDRAYEQYF; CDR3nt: TGTGCCAGCAATAGGGACAGGGCCTACGAGCAGTACTTC
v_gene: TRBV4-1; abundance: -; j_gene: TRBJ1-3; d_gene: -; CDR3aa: CASSHPTKALSGNTIYF; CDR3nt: TGCGCCAGCAGCCATCCCACCAAGGCCCTCTCTGGAAACACCATATATTTT
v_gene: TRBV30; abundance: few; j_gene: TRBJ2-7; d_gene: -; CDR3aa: CAWSVGLSYEQYF; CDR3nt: TGTGCCTGGAGTGTAGGCTTGTCCTACGAGCAGTACTTC
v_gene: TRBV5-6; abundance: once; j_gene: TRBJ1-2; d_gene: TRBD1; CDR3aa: CASSLRSSGGYIYGYTF; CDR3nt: TGTGCCAGCAGCTTGAGGTCTTCAGGGGGCTACATCTATGGCTACACCTTC
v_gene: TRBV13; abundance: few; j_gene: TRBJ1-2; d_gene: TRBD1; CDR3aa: CASSLTQQGRSGYTF; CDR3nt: TGTGCCAGCAGCCTAACCCAACAGGGGAGGTCTGGCTACACCTTC
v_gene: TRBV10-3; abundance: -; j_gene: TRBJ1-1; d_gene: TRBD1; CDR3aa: CASGTGEGTEAFF; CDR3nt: TGTGCCAGTGGGACAGGGGAGGGCACTGAAGCTTTCTTT
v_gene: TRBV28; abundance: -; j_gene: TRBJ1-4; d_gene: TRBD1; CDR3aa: CASSLLQGTGTGKLFF; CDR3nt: TGTGCCAGCAGTTTGTTACAGGGGACCGGGACCGGAAAACTGTTTTTT
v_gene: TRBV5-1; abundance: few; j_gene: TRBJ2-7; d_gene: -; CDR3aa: CASSLAEGSRGEQYF; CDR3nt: TGCGCCAGCAGCTTGGCCGAGGGCAGTCGGGGCGAGCAGTACTTC
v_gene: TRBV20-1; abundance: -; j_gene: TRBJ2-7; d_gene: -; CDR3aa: CSASRDAYTYEQYF; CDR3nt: TGCAGTGCTAGTAGGGACGCATACACCTACGAGCAGTACTTC
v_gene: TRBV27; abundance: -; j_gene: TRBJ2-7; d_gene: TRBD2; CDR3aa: CASSLRSNDGGAFYEQYF; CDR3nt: TGTGCCAGCAGTTTACGGTCCAACGACGGGGGGGCCTTTTACGAGCAGTACTTC
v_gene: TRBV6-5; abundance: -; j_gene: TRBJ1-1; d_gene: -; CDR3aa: CASSYYGGAMTEAFF; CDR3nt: TGTGCCAGCAGTTATTACGGGGGGGCGATGACTGAAGCTTTCTTT
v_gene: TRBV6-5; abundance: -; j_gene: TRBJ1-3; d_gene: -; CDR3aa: CASIEGTGNTIYF; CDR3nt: TGTGCCAGCATCGAAGGGACTGGAAACACCATATATTTT
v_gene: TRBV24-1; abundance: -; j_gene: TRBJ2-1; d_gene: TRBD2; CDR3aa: CATGTSGMYEQFF; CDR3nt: TGTGCCACCGGGACTAGCGGGATGTATGAGCAGTTCTTC
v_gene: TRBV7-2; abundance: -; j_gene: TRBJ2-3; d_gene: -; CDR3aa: CASSYVGTGTDTQYF; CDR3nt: TGTGCCAGCAGCTATGTGGGTACCGGCACAGATACGCAGTATTTT
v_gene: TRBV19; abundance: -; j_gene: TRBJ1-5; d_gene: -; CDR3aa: CASSIFNQPQHF; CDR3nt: TGTGCCAGTAGTATATTTAATCAGCCCCAGCATTTT
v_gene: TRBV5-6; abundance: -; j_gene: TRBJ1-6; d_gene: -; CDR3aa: CASSTRRQGHSPLHF; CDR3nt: TGTGCCAGCAGCACACGGAGGCAGGGCCATTCACCCCTCCACTTT
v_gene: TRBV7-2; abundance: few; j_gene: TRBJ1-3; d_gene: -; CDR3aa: CASSFNGGDGPYF; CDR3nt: TGTGCCAGCAGCTTTAATGGGGGCGACGGCCCCTATTTT
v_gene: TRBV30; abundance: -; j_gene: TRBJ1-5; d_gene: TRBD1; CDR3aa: CAWSGQGAQPQHF; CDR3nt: TGTGCCTGGAGTGGTCAGGGGGCCCAGCCCCAGCATTTT
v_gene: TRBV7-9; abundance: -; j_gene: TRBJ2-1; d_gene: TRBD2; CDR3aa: CASSLLGTSGIDEQFF; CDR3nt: TGTGCCAGCAGCTTACTTGGAACTAGCGGGATCGATGAGCAGTTCTTC
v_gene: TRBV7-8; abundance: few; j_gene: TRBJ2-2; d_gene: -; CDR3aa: CASSLSVSRDTGELFF; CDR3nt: TGTGCCAGCAGCTTATCAGTTTCCAGGGACACCGGGGAGCTGTTTTTT
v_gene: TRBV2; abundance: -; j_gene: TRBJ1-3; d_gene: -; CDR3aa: CASSQARMGRNTIYF; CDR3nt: TGTGCCAGCAGTCAGGCGAGGATGGGAAGAAACACCATATATTTT
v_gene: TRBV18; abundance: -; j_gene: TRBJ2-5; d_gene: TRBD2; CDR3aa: CASSPLAGEQETQYF; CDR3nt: TGTGCCAGCTCACCACTAGCGGGAGAACAAGAGACCCAGTACTTC
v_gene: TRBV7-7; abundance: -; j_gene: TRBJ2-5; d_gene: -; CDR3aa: CASSLQFSEETQYF; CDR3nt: TGTGCTAGCAGCTTACAATTCAGCGAAGAGACCCAGTACTTC
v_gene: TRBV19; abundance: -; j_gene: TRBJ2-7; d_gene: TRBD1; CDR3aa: CASIPTGGAYEQYF; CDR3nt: TGTGCCAGTATCCCGACAGGGGGCGCTTACGAGCAGTACTTC
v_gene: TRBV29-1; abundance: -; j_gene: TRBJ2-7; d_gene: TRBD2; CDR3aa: CSVGLAGGGEQYF; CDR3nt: TGCAGCGTTGGACTAGCGGGAGGGGGAGAGCAGTACTTC
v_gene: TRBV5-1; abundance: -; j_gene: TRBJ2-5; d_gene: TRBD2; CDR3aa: CASRQRDVETQYF; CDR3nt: TGCGCCAGCAGGCAGCGGGACGTAGAGACCCAGTACTTC
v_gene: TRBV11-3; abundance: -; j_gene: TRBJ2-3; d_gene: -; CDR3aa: CASSFGEITDTQYF; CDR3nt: TGTGCCAGCAGCTTCGGAGAGATCACAGATACGCAGTATTTT
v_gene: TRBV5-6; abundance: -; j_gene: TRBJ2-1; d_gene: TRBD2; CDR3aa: CASSLVGSGNHREQFF; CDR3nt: TGTGCCAGCAGCTTGGTGGGTAGCGGGAACCATCGTGAGCAGTTCTTC
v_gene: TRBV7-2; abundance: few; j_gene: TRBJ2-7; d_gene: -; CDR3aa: CASSPQTNSYEQYF; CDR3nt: TGTGCCAGCAGCCCCCAGACGAACTCCTACGAGCAGTACTTC
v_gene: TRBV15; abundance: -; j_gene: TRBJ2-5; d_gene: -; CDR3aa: CATSRYGAGTYQETQYF; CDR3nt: TGTGCCACCAGCAGATACGGGGCAGGGACGTACCAAGAGACCCAGTACTTC
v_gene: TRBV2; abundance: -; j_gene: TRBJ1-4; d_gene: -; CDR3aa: CASRRDGGDEKLFF; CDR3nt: TGTGCCAGCAGGAGGGACGGAGGGGATGAAAAACTGTTTTTT
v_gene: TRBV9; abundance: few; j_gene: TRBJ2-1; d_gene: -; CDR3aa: CASSVSVRNEQFF; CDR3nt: TGTGCCAGCAGCGTTAGTGTCCGGAATGAGCAGTTCTTC